This TCR beta chain is from a study of Graves' ophthalmopathy and Graves' hyperthyroidism (dated by TCRdb to the late 2010s). Some background on the complete study: Peripheral blood was collected at initial diagnosis, before any treatment. T-cell repertoires of thyroid tissue and blood were compared in over five hyperthyroidism patients. A discovery set of about 99 patients (43 ophthalmopathy, 55 to 65 stable hyperthyroidism) was enrolled to explore V-J signatures distinguishing ophthalmopathy from hyperthyroidism. The roughly 100 discovery patients were randomly divided into training and test sets at a 7:3 ratio. After sampling, hyperthyroidism patients received methimazole starting at 30 mg daily, and ophthalmopathy patients received high-dose intravenous methylprednisolone. The study used signatures of the TCR beta repertoire to tell Graves' ophthalmopathy apart from Graves' hyperthyroidism and to predict which patients would progress to ophthalmopathy. An independent validation cohort comprised under 20 hyperthyroidism patients and 15 to 17 patients who later progressed from hyperthyroidism to ophthalmopathy. In total, under 150 blood samples were TCR-sequenced: approximately 40 ophthalmopathy, some 75 hyperthyroidism and some 17 hyperthyroidism-to-ophthalmopathy patients. The paper's findings and limits, for the study overall: In validation, the model predicted ophthalmopathy progression with roughly 68% sensitivity and 72.22% specificity; more than ten predicted patients were CT-confirmed with GO in a median of about 7.1 months. Most expanded thyroid clonotypes with a frequency above 0.001 also appeared in blood, which suggests that blood repertoires may reflect the immune response in the thyroid. No statistical method was used to set the sample size in advance, and the investigators knew which group each participant was assigned to. Ophthalmopathy was separated from stable hyperthyroidism by the 13-signature model with roughly 90% sensitivity and 81% to 84% specificity in cross-validation and with 80%/75% in the test set.

The ophthalmopathy patients had moderately to severely active disease, with a Clinical Activity Score of 3 or higher, a NOSPECS grade of 4 or higher, and a disease duration of less than 3 months. Anyone with other autoimmune diseases, uncontrolled infections, pregnancy or lactation was excluded from the study. Diagnosis relied on clinical symptoms, serum thyroxine, TRAb, thyroid ultrasound and orbital computed tomography. Using Ficoll-Paque density gradient centrifugation, PBMCs were isolated from 10 ml of fresh peripheral blood. Total RNA was extracted using Trizol reagent, and RNA quality was checked on an Agilent 2100 Bioanalyzer. This clonotype was counted many times. The specificity of this receptor is unknown. No much larger clonotype is one base removed from it; base qualities were not supplied. V is pared back by 3 bases and J by 0 bases, with 6 bases lying between the germline termini. From cysteine to phenylalanine, the CDR3 is 13 amino acids long. Only the CDR3 portion is preserved as DNA: 39 bases, with reading frame beginning at the first base. Reading the germline V gene gives CDR1 MNHNS and CDR2 SASEGT.

For repertoire sequencing, TCR beta CDR3 regions were amplified from RNA transcripts. HTBI primers and the Qiagen OneStep RT-PCR kit were used in a first-round RT-PCR, which was followed by a second-round multiplex PCR, size selection and purification. Sequencing of the libraries was carried out on an Illumina HiSeq2000 in paired-end mode with 100 bp reads. In the paper's pipeline: SOAPnuke was used to process the reads, throwing out any read that had adapters, had uncalled bases, had a mean Phred below 15, or lacked an exact constant-primer or identifier match. COPE v1.2.5 was used to merge the high-quality paired reads. Unique nucleotide sequences were defined as clonotypes and aligned to IMGT TRB V, D and J references using MiTCR v1.1. Analysis was restricted to V-J combinations with a frequency above 0.0001, which covered roughly 99% of repertoires. For each V-J combination, a TCR clonal expansion and chaos score was defined as F50 clonal expansion divided by the chaos observed in the TCRdist matrix. Welch's t-statistics and random forest were used to reduce features to 10 to 15 V-J combinations, which were fed into a naive Bayes classifier. The Morisita-Horn index was used to measure how similar the thyroid and blood repertoires were. The public sequencing data were trimmed at Q25 with fastp and processed into clonotypes with MiXCR by TCRdb, which kept only in-frame beta chains. Records with the same CDR3 protein are collapsed into one entry carrying the most frequent genes and DNA. The V and J calls come from TCRdb's annotation, not from the publication. This sample is represented by about 480,000 distinct CDR3 sequences; around an eighth of them were singletons. Around 9.8% of the sample is taken by the ten largest.

The chain is encoded by TRBV6-1 joined to TRBJ2-7; the D gene assignment is ambiguous. The sequenced material came from blood. This TCR came from a woman aged 25 to 45 with Graves' ophthalmopathy. Donor details come from another sample of the same person, matched by shared clones. The nucleotide sequence reads TGTGCCAGCAGTGATACTACCTCCTACGAGCAGTACTTC. Its protein reads: CASSDTTSYEQYF.